This T cell receptor (beta chain) is from a study of blood T cells in healthy people across ages. The authors ran a second PCR of about 6 to 11 cycles using a sample-barcoded 5' primer and a J-beta primer mix. MiXCR, applied by TCRdb to the 5' RACE reads, yields one record per CDR3 protein. The repertoire includes about 1.7 million distinct CDR3 sequences, about 30% of them detected once, and over 7% sits in the top ten. The germline V gene encodes CDR1 SGHVS and CDR2 FNYEAQ. The CDR3 is 16 amino acids. V gave up 5 bases and J gave up 7 bases; unmatched junction bases: 12. The sequence was obtained from a woman in her 30s in good health. V and J are TRBV7-6 and TRBJ2-7, with 12 bases fitting TRBD2. The sequenced material came from blood. The CDR3 DNA follows: TGTGCCAGCAGCCCGGGGACTAGCGGGTCCCTGGGGGAGCAGTACGTC. Translation: CASSPGTSGSLGEQYV.